The 17 T cell receptor beta chains below come from one sample, sequenced in a study of blood T cell repertoires in COVID-19. Method: immunoSEQ multiplex PCR; TCRdb's copy keeps in-frame clones and lacks some. Of about 230,000 clones listed, around 88% are singletons. Sequenced material: PBMCs or T cells enriched from blood (not recorded which). Source of these receptors: a woman between 40 and 55 years old with acute COVID-19.

The chain has TRBV5-4 and TRBJ2-5; 11 bases are shared with TRBD2. There are 15 residues in the CDR3. Germline V CDR1 and CDR2: SGHNT, YYREEE (reference sequence). The trim removed 4 bases at V and 7 bases at J, leaving 9 bases unmatched. The CDR3 sequence: CASSGLAGRGGTQYF. The CDR3 nucleotides read TGTGCCAGCAGCGGACTAGCGGGCCGGGGTGGGACCCAGTACTTC.

J is TRBJ1-3 and V is TRBV12-5; D ambiguous. Germline lookup yields CDR1 LGHNT and CDR2 FRNRAP. Trimming stripped 7 bases from V and 0 bases from J, with 7 bases between. The CDR3 has 13 amino acids. CDR3: CASALSSGNTIYF. CDR3 DNA sequence: TGTGCTAGTGCCTTGAGCTCTGGAAACACCATATATTTT.

As to this clone: Other DNA sequences from this sample encode an identical CDR3 as well. This rearrangement joins TRBV11-2 to TRBJ1-6; D ambiguous. The CDR3 spans 12 residues. Germline-derived CDR1 and CDR2 are SGHAT and FQNNGV. The germline V and J ends were trimmed by 3 bases and 7 bases, with 4 bases remaining between them. CDR3 protein: CASSFENSPLHF. The CDR3 DNA reads TGTGCCAGCAGCTTTGAGAATTCACCCCTCCACTTT. The full variable domain, with the rest looked up from reference TRBV11-2 and TRBJ1-6, is EAGVAQSPRYKIIEKRQSVAFWCNPISGHATLYWYQQILGQGPKLLIQFQNNGVVDDSQLPKDRFSAERLKGVDSTLKIQPAKLEDSAVYLCASSFENSPLHFGNGTRLTVT.

The chain is built from TRBV25-1 and TRBJ1-1, with D hard to call. The CDR3 runs 12 residues. Germline CDR1 MGHDK, CDR2 SYGVNS. Deletions cut 3 bases from V and 11 bases from J, with 13 bases between. CDR3 bases: TGTGCCAGCAGTGAGTGGGGAGCTTATGCTTTCTTT. Translated: CASSEWGAYAFF.

The gene calls are TRBV29-1 and TRBJ1-1; possibly TRBD1 for D (6 bases). Trimming stripped 5 bases from V and 4 bases from J, with 11 bases between. The V gene's germline CDR1 is SQVTM and CDR2 ANQGSEA. The CDR3 has 12 amino acids. CDR3: CSVHEGVTEAFF. DNA of the CDR3: TGCAGCGTTCACGAGGGGGTCACTGAAGCTTTCTTT.

The chain uses TRBV9 and TRBJ1-1, with D uncertain. The CDR3 is made up of 13 amino acids. Germline V CDR1 and CDR2: SGDLS, YYNGEE. Between the trimmed V and J ends, which lost 4 bases and 0 bases, there was a span of 7 bases. The CDR3 region has the DNA TGTGCCAGCAGCTCCATTCTGAACACTGAAGCTTTCTTT. Translated: CASSSILNTEAFF.

The chain joins TRBV7-2 to TRBJ2-1; 8 bases line up with TRBD2. This CDR3 is built from 16 residues. CDR1 SGHTA and CDR2 FQGNSA come from the germline V gene. J gave up 4 bases and V 5 bases, and 10 bases lay outside the gene matches. The CDR3 bases are TGTGCCAGCAGCCAAGCCGGGACTAGTACTTACAATGAGCAGTTCTTC. Protein sequence: CASSQAGTSTYNEQFF.

This clone was observed a single time. The rearrangement links TRBV7-9 to TRBJ2-2; 8 bases agree with TRBD2. The CDR3 extends over 16 amino acids. V lost 2 bases to trimming and J lost 8 bases; unmatched junction nucleotides: 10. Germline CDR1 reads SEHNR; CDR2 reads FQNEAQ (reference sequence). This chain's CDR3 is CASSLLRTSYPGELFF. The CDR3 DNA reads TGTGCCAGCAGCTTACTCCGGACTAGCTATCCTGGGGAGCTGTTTTTT.

This sequence joins TRBV4-2 and TRBJ1-5, with D maybe TRBD1 (6 bases). This CDR3 comprises 15 residues. Trimming cost V 4 bases and J 2 bases, with 12 bases left between them. The germline gives CDR1 LGHNA, CDR2 YNFKEQ. The CDR3 DNA follows: TGTGCCAGCAGCCCGTCCTACAGGGGCAATCAGCCCCAGCATTTT. Protein product: CASSPSYRGNQPQHF.

J is TRBJ2-3 and V is TRBV30, with 7 bases matching TRBD2. The CDR3 is made up of 16 amino acids. V dropped 2 bases and J dropped 6; count of bases not matched to a gene: 14. Looked up from germline, CDR1 is GTSNPN and CDR2 is SVGIG (reference sequence). The CDR3 sequence is CAWSLGRGGNKDTQYF. The CDR3 DNA follows: TGTGCCTGGAGTTTGGGTCGCGGGGGTAATAAGGATACGCAGTATTTT.

The chain combines TRBV7-9 with TRBJ2-1; D is possibly TRBD1 (5 bases). Germline-derived CDR1 and CDR2 are SEHNR and FQNEAQ (reference sequence). The CDR3 spans 16 residues. The V end lost 3 bases, the J end lost 2 bases, and 14 bases lay between the germline ends. CDR3: CASSLGKTETYNEQFF. The CDR3 DNA follows: TGTGCCAGCAGCTTGGGGAAGACAGAAACCTACAATGAGCAGTTCTTC.

The rearrangement links TRBV24-1 to TRBJ2-3; TRBD2 aligns across 11 bases. Germline CDR1 reads KGHDR; CDR2 reads SFDVKD. The CDR3 consists of 16 residues. The V gene end was trimmed by 1 base and the J gene end by 5 bases; junction bases not matched to a gene: 4. For the CDR3, the DNA is TGTGCCACCAGTGATTTAGGGCTAGCGGGAGGAGATACGCAGTATTTT. Translation: CATSDLGLAGGDTQYF.

This chain links TRBV7-8 with TRBJ1-5; D might be TRBD1 (6 bases). The CDR3 extends over 15 amino acids. Trimming shortened V by 5 bases and J by 5 bases, and 16 bases separated the two germline ends. CDR1 SGHVS and CDR2 FQNEAQ come from the germline V gene. CDR3 sequence reads: CASSQGTEGYQPQHF. DNA of the CDR3: TGTGCCAGCAGCCAGGGGACGGAGGGATATCAGCCCCAGCATTTT. Using reference TRBV7-8 and TRBJ1-5 for the parts outside the CDR3, the full variable domain is GAGVSQSPRYKVAKRGQDVALRCDPISGHVSLFWYQQALGQGPEFLTYFQNEAQLDKSGLPSDRFFAERPEGSVSTLKIQRTQQEDSAVYLCASSQGTEGYQPQHFGDGTRLSIL.

CDR3 in amino acids: CASSQVAGGAYQPQHF. The CDR3 bases are TGTGCCAGCAGCCAAGTCGCAGGGGGCGCATATCAGCCCCAGCATTTT. The gene calls are TRBV4-2 and TRBJ1-5, with 8 bases fitting TRBD1. The CDR3 is made up of 16 amino acids. V dropped 1 base and J dropped 5; count of bases not matched to a gene: 7. Germline values: CDR1 LGHNA, CDR2 YNFKEQ.

This chain connects TRBV15 to TRBJ1-2; D gene uncertain. The CDR3 spans 13 residues. The ends were cut back, 3 bases at V and 3 bases at J, with 8 bases in the middle. Per germline, CDR1 LNHNV and CDR2 YYDKDF (reference sequence). The DNA for the CDR3 is TGTGCCACCAGCAGGGCCCTGGACTATGGCTACACCTTC. Protein: CATSRALDYGYTF.

Only a few counts were recorded for this clone. The genes are TRBV10-3 and TRBJ2-2; TRBD2 matches at 11 bases. Germline CDR1 and CDR2: ENHRY and SYGVKD. The junction had 1 base not matched to a gene; V was cut back by 4 bases and J by 0 bases. The length of the CDR3 is 16 residues. The CDR3, as DNA: TGTGCCATCAGTGTGACTAGCGGGGCGAACACCGGGGAGCTGTTTTTT. This translates into CAISVTSGANTGELFF.

The chain combines TRBV5-1 with TRBJ1-1, with TRBD1 matching 9 bases. J was trimmed by 2 bases and V by 3 bases; bases with no gene match: 2. Germline V gives CDR1 SGHRS, CDR2 YFSETQ. CDR3 length: 14 residues. Here the CDR3 DNA reads TGCGCCAGCAGCTGGGGACAGGGAAACACTGAAGCTTTCTTT. Translated: CASSWGQGNTEAFF. Using reference TRBV5-1 and TRBJ1-1 for the parts outside the CDR3, the full variable domain is KAGVTQTPRYLIKTRGQQVTLSCSPISGHRSVSWYQQTPGQGLQFLFEYFSETQRNKGNFPGRFSGRQFSNSRSEMNVSTLELGDSALYLCASSWGQGNTEAFFGQGTRLTVV.